The 23 T cell receptor beta chains listed next were all sequenced from one sample in a study of T cell changes during pregnancy in multiple sclerosis. Some clones are missing from TCRdb's copy, which holds only in-frame ones; the method was immunoSEQ multiplex PCR. The table shows more than 65,000 clones, with about nine tenths occurring only once. Source: peripheral blood, taken after pregnancy. The receptors come from a female donor in good health, enrolled as a control in a pregnancy study.

The chain employs TRBV18 and TRBJ2-7; possible D gene TRBD2, 6 bases. In germline, CDR1 is KGHSH, CDR2 LQKENI. This CDR3 is 14 amino acids long. Trimming removed 3 bases at V and 1 base at J, with 10 bases between. The CDR3: CASSPLSGSYEQYF. CDR3 bases: TGTGCCAGCTCACCCCTCAGCGGGTCCTACGAGCAGTACTTC.

CDR3 sequence: CAISESGQLDEKLFF. CDR3 DNA: TGTGCCATCAGTGAGTCGGGCCAACTGGATGAAAAACTGTTTTTT. The V and J genes are TRBV10-3 and TRBJ1-4; D gene unclear. Germline assignment: CDR1 ENHRY and CDR2 SYGVKD. Trimming removed 0 bases at V and 6 bases at J, with 11 bases between. The CDR3 has 15 amino acids.

V is TRBV5-4 and J is TRBJ1-3; D gene ambiguous. From germline, CDR1 is SGHNT and CDR2 YYREEE (reference sequence). Trimming left V 5 bases short and J 4 bases short, with 13 bases between. CDR3 length equals 14 residues. The CDR3 DNA sequence: TGTGCCAGCAGGCCCGGGATGGGGGGAAACACCATATATTTT. Protein: CASRPGMGGNTIYF.

The chain has TRBV6-5 and TRBJ2-3, with 11 bases lining up with TRBD2. CDR1 MNHEY and CDR2 SVGAGI come from the germline V gene. The CDR3 has 15 amino acids. J gave up 6 bases and V 6 bases, and 8 bases lay outside the gene matches. The DNA of the CDR3 is TGTGCCAGCAGCCATAGCGGGGGGGCCTCGGATACGCAGTATTTT. Its translation is CASSHSGGASDTQYF.

This chain joins TRBV11-3 and TRBJ2-2, with D possibly matching TRBD2 (5 bases). Trimming cost V 4 bases and J 4 bases, with 13 bases left between them. The length of the CDR3 is 15 residues. Germline V gives CDR1 SGHNT, CDR2 YENEEA. CDR3 loop: CASSSVVGSTGELFF. The CDR3 nucleotides are TGTGCCAGCAGCTCAGTAGTTGGGAGCACCGGGGAGCTGTTTTTT.

The chain links TRBV9 to TRBJ1-2; TRBD1 aligns across 7 bases. CDR1 and CDR2 from the germline V gene are SGDLS and YYNGEE. CDR3 size: 14 residues. The ends lost 6 bases at V and 8 bases at J; junction bases unmatched: 13. The CDR3 region is CASTRTGGQRGYTF. The CDR3 region has the DNA TGTGCCAGCACCAGGACAGGTGGACAGAGGGGCTACACCTTC.

The chain links TRBV18 to TRBJ2-3; tentative D call: TRBD2 (5 bases). Germline V gene lookup returns CDR1 KGHSH and CDR2 LQKENI. The V gene lost 0 bases and the J gene lost 4 bases, with 14 bases spanning the gap. This CDR3 region has 16 residues. The CDR3 region has the DNA TGTGCCAGCTCACCACCGGCGGGCCGAGGGCCAGATACGCAGTATTTT. This translates into CASSPPAGRGPDTQYF.

This clone has a single count. The V call is TRBV5-1, the J call TRBJ1-1, with 7 bases aligning to TRBD1. Germline assignment: CDR1 SGHRS and CDR2 YFSETQ. The CDR3 covers 16 residues. The V gene end was trimmed by 1 base and the J gene end by 6 bases; junction bases not matched to a gene: 12. The CDR3: CASSLNLARQGAEAFF. The CDR3 DNA reads as TGCGCCAGCAGCTTGAATCTTGCGCGACAGGGAGCTGAAGCTTTCTTT.

This clone was observed a handful of times. This CDR3 is CASSPGESAEAFF. DNA of the CDR3: TGTGCCAGCAGCCCAGGGGAGTCCGCTGAAGCTTTCTTT. The V and J genes are TRBV9 and TRBJ1-1; D perhaps matches TRBD1 (6 bases). Germline values: CDR1 SGDLS, CDR2 YYNGEE. CDR3 length equals 13 residues. The germline V and J ends were trimmed by 4 bases and 6 bases, with 13 bases remaining between them.

V usage is TRBV5-1 and J usage is TRBJ1-1; D is uncertain. The length of the CDR3 is 12 residues. Germline CDR1 reads SGHRS; CDR2 reads YFSETQ. V gave up 1 base and J gave up 5 bases, with 6 bases separating them. CDR3 residues: CASSLRGTEAFF. The DNA for the CDR3 is TGCGCCAGCAGCTTGAGAGGGACTGAAGCTTTCTTT.

The chain employs TRBV9 and TRBJ1-2, with a weak D call TRBD1 (5 bases). Germline CDR1 SGDLS, CDR2 YYNGEE. This CDR3 comprises 13 residues. Between the trimmed V and J ends, which lost 3 bases and 2 bases, there was a span of 8 bases. The CDR3 sequence is CASSEEGNYGYTF. In DNA, the CDR3 is TGTGCCAGCAGCGAGGAGGGGAACTATGGCTACACCTTC.

The chain combines TRBV19 with TRBJ2-2, with a tentative D call TRBD1 (5 bases). Trimming shortened V by 8 bases and J by 5 bases, and 18 bases separated the two germline ends. Germline CDR1 LNHDA, CDR2 SQIVND (reference sequence). This CDR3 is 15 amino acids long. CDR3 sequence (DNA): TGTGCCAGTGCACCCGGCAGGGTAGGAACCGGGGAGCTGTTTTTT. Amino acids: CASAPGRVGTGELFF.

The J gene is TRBJ2-1, the V gene TRBV30; TRBD2 aligns across 11 bases. CDR3 length: 17 amino acids. Germline CDR1 GTSNPN, CDR2 SVGIG (reference sequence). Losses at the gene ends were 2 bases for V and 8 bases for J; bases not matched to a gene: 14. CDR3 bases: TGTGCCTGGAGTTCGACAAGGACTAGCGGGTGGGAGGATGAGCAGTTCTTC. Translation gives CAWSSTRTSGWEDEQFF.

The V gene is TRBV7-9, the J gene TRBJ1-1, with a tentative D call TRBD1 (6 bases). V was clipped by 5 bases and J by 1 base, with 17 bases between them. This CDR3 has 16 amino acids. Per germline, CDR1 SEHNR and CDR2 FQNEAQ (reference sequence). CDR3 amino acids: CASSPGGGQRNTEAFF. CDR3 coding DNA: TGTGCCAGCAGCCCCGGCGGTGGACAGAGGAACACTGAAGCTTTCTTT.

This chain joins TRBV15 and TRBJ2-7, with TRBD2 identical over 8 bases. CDR3 length: 16 amino acids. The germline CDR1 and CDR2 sequences are LNHNV and YYDKDF (reference sequence). V was pared by 2 bases and J by 0 bases, with 6 bases of the junction left unmatched. In DNA form, the CDR3 reads TGTGCCACCAGCAGATTAGCGGGACTAAGCTCCTACGAGCAGTACTTC. It encodes CATSRLAGLSSYEQYF.

The rearrangement links TRBV29-1 to TRBJ2-1; 12 bases are shared with TRBD2. The CDR3 sequence is 15 residues long. J lost 0 bases, V lost 4 bases, and 1 base had no gene match. CDR1 and CDR2 (germline): SQVTM, ANQGSEA. The CDR3 loop reads CSVGTSGTSYNEQFF. CDR3 coding DNA: TGCAGCGTTGGGACTAGCGGGACCTCCTACAATGAGCAGTTCTTC.

The chain employs TRBV7-9 and TRBJ2-1; tentative D call: TRBD2 (6 bases). Trimming took off 5 bases at V and 7 bases at J, with 15 bases between the two ends. The CDR3 spans 14 residues. CDR1 and CDR2 (germline): SEHNR, FQNEAQ (reference sequence). The CDR3 region is CASSQGTQGNEQFF. In DNA, the CDR3 is TGTGCCAGCAGCCAAGGGACTCAAGGTAATGAGCAGTTCTTC.

This rearrangement joins TRBV13 to TRBJ2-3; 9 nucleotides align to TRBD1. CDR1 and CDR2 (germline): PRHDT, FYEKMQ (reference sequence). Trimming removed 4 bases from V and 5 bases from J; junction bases left unmatched: 7. The CDR3 consists of 15 residues. The CDR3 DNA reads as TGTGCCAGCAGCTCAAACAGGGGGCGCGGAGATACGCAGTATTTT. Protein product: CASSSNRGRGDTQYF.

The chain joins TRBV7-9 to TRBJ2-5; D perhaps matches TRBD1 (5 bases). The V end lost 1 base, the J end lost 5 bases, and 14 bases lay between the germline ends. The germline gives CDR1 SEHNR, CDR2 FQNEAQ (reference sequence). This CDR3 contains 15 residues. The CDR3 spells CASSLEVGRWETQYF. CDR3 DNA: TGTGCCAGCAGCTTAGAGGTGGGGCGGTGGGAGACCCAGTACTTC.

The chain links TRBV5-1 to TRBJ2-3, with D maybe TRBD1 (5 bases). Trimming removed 2 bases from V and 2 bases from J, with 12 bases in between. The CDR3 is 15 amino acids. Germline CDR1 is SGHRS and CDR2 is YFSETQ. CDR3 amino acids: CASSFYGGHTDTQYF. The CDR3 DNA sequence: TGCGCCAGCAGCTTTTACGGCGGACACACAGATACGCAGTATTTT.

The chain joins TRBV29-1 to TRBJ2-3; possibly TRBD2 for D (5 bases). This CDR3 spans 12 amino acids. Per germline, CDR1 SQVTM and CDR2 ANQGSEA. V shed 7 bases and J shed 9 bases, with 17 bases lying between them. The DNA for the CDR3 is TGCAGCGCCTCACTCCCCGGGGAAACGCAGTATTTT. It encodes CSASLPGETQYF.

The chain has TRBV5-8 and TRBJ2-7, with 9 bases identical to TRBD1. The V segment lost 4 bases and the J segment 6 bases; nucleotides outside the gene matches: 8. The CDR3 runs to 14 residues. Per germline, CDR1 SGHTS and CDR2 YDEGEE. The CDR3 DNA sequence: TGTGCCAGCAGCACCTGGGACAGGGTAGGCGAGCAGTACTTC. Its translation is CASSTWDRVGEQYF.

V usage is TRBV5-1 and J usage is TRBJ1-2; a weak D match, TRBD1 (6 bases). Germline loops: CDR1 SGHRS, CDR2 YFSETQ. The CDR3 runs 17 residues. V lost 4 bases and J lost 3, with 22 bases in between. The CDR3 bases are TGCGCCAGCAGCCCAGACCCCAAGGGGGGGAGAGACTATGGCTACACCTTC. This translates into CASSPDPKGGRDYGYTF. Full variable domain (missing parts from reference TRBV5-1 and TRBJ1-2): KAGVTQTPRYLIKTRGQQVTLSCSPISGHRSVSWYQQTPGQGLQFLFEYFSETQRNKGNFPGRFSGRQFSNSRSEMNVSTLELGDSALYLCASSPDPKGGRDYGYTFGSGTRLTVV.